One and the same sample provided the 6 T cell receptor beta chains below, sequenced in a study of CD8 T cells in Susac syndrome. When the RNA was reverse transcribed, random hexamers were used with an input of roughly 0.5 to 1 ug. TCRdb passed the immunoSEQ multiplex PCR reads through MiXCR, listing each CDR3 protein once. The sample yields under 200,000 distinct CDR3 sequences, roughly 95% seen once. The sequenced sample consisted of CD4+ T cells from PBMCs. These receptors were collected from a human donor with Susac syndrome.

This chain links TRBV29-1 with TRBJ2-5; the match to TRBD1 covers 9 bases. V dropped 7 bases and J dropped 4; count of bases not matched to a gene: 7. The CDR3 spans 13 residues. Per the germline V gene, CDR1 is SQVTM and CDR2 is ANQGSEA. Here the CDR3 reads CSAGQGNAETQYF. The CDR3 region has the DNA TGCAGCGCTGGACAGGGGAACGCAGAGACCCAGTACTTC. The entire variable domain, with the rest obtained from reference TRBV29-1 and TRBJ2-5, is as follows: SAVISQKPSRDICQRGTSLTIQCQVDSQVTMMFWYRQQPGQSLTLIATANQGSEATYESGFVIDKFPISRPNLTFSTLTVSNMSPEDSSIYLCSAGQGNAETQYFGPGTRLLVL.

The V gene is TRBV27, the J gene TRBJ1-2, with no clear D. V was pared by 7 bases and J by 10 bases, with 7 bases between. This CDR3 comprises 9 residues. The germline V gene encodes CDR1 MNHEY and CDR2 SMNVEV (reference sequence). The DNA for the CDR3 is TGTGCCAGCACCGTGTACTACACCTTC. Translating gives CASTVYYTF.

V is TRBV29-1 and J is TRBJ2-3, with 9 bases aligning to TRBD2. CDR3 length: 14 residues. The germline CDR1 and CDR2 sequences are SQVTM and ANQGSEA. J gave up 4 bases and V 4 bases, and 6 bases lay outside the gene matches. CDR3 bases: TGCAGCGTTGCTGGCGGGAGGGGAGCAGATACGCAGTATTTT. Amino acid sequence: CSVAGGRGADTQYF.

This rearrangement joins TRBV19 to TRBJ1-1, with D maybe TRBD1 (5 bases). Germline-derived CDR1 and CDR2 are LNHDA and SQIVND (reference sequence). Between the trimmed V and J ends, which lost 3 bases and 3 bases, there was a span of 14 bases. This CDR3 is built from 15 residues. DNA for the CDR3: TGTGCCAGTAGTATTCTTGGCAGGGAAGACACTGAAGCTTTCTTT. Translated: CASSILGREDTEAFF.

V is TRBV5-5 and J is TRBJ2-5; perhaps TRBD1 as D (5 bases). Germline CDR1 SGHKS, CDR2 YYEKEE (reference sequence). V was shortened by 0 bases and J by 7 bases, with 16 bases between the two germline ends. The CDR3 runs to 15 residues. CDR3 residues: CASSLDWGVEGTQYF. For the CDR3, the DNA is TGTGCCAGCAGCTTGGATTGGGGCGTAGAAGGGACCCAGTACTTC.

The V and J genes are TRBV20-1 and TRBJ2-5; the D gene is possibly TRBD1 (5 bases). V was trimmed by 3 bases and J by 1 base, leaving 9 bases between them. Germline assignment: CDR1 DFQATT and CDR2 SNEGSKA (reference sequence). CDR3 length: 13 amino acids. DNA of the CDR3: TGCAGTGCTAGCCGTCAGGGCCAAGAGACCCAGTACTTC. It translates to CSASRQGQETQYF.